What follows are 19 T cell receptor beta chains derived from one specimen sequenced in a study of CD8 T cells in ankylosing spondylitis. TCRdb redid the calling of the 5' RACE reads with MiXCR, one entry per CDR3 protein. This sample has approximately 260,000 distinct CDR3 sequences, with over 15% found just once. Specimen: blood, either unsorted or a sorted T cell fraction (not recorded which). The receptor set was obtained from a male donor with ankylosing spondylitis or in good health (not recorded which).

The rearrangement links TRBV10-3 to TRBJ1-5; weak D call: TRBD1 (6 bases). The CDR3 is 15 residues long. CDR1 and CDR2 from the germline V gene are ENHRY and SYGVKD. Deletions cut 3 bases from V and 3 bases from J, with 12 bases between. As DNA, the CDR3 is TGTGCCATCAGTGAATTTGGACAGCCCAATCAGCCCCAGCATTTT. This gives the protein CAISEFGQPNQPQHF.

CDR3 residues: CASSLQGNEQFF. The CDR3 DNA is TGTGCCAGCAGCTTACAGGGTAATGAGCAGTTCTTC. This sequence joins TRBV7-9 and TRBJ2-1, with D tentatively TRBD1 (5 bases). Germline CDR1 and CDR2: SEHNR and FQNEAQ (reference sequence). Trimming removed 2 bases at V and 7 bases at J, with 6 bases between. The CDR3 is made up of 12 amino acids.

The DNA for the CDR3 is TGCAGCGTTGAACTGGAGACGGAGGACTCTGGAAACACCATATATTTT. It encodes CSVELETEDSGNTIYF. This sequence joins TRBV29-1 and TRBJ1-3; D gene uncertain. V was shortened by 2 bases and J by 0 bases, with 14 bases between the two germline ends. Germline loops: CDR1 SQVTM, CDR2 ANQGSEA. CDR3 length: 16 residues.

The chain has TRBV10-3 and TRBJ2-7, with 7 bases matching TRBD2. The junction had 14 bases not matched to a gene; V was cut back by 3 bases and J by 6 bases. The CDR3 sequence is 16 residues long. Per the germline V gene, CDR1 is ENHRY and CDR2 is SYGVKD. The CDR3 region is CAISESPVGGPGEQYF. The CDR3 coding sequence is TGTGCCATCAGTGAATCCCCCGTGGGAGGGCCGGGCGAGCAGTACTTC.

This clonotype was seen a handful of times. The V and J genes are TRBV19 and TRBJ2-7; D is possibly TRBD2 (5 bases). In germline, CDR1 is LNHDA, CDR2 SQIVND (reference sequence). The CDR3 extends over 11 amino acids. Trimming removed 7 bases from V and 7 bases from J, with 11 bases in between. The CDR3 bases are TGTGCCAGTATTGGAGGAGCGGAGCAGTACTTC. It yields the protein CASIGGAEQYF.

The CDR3 loop is CASSPLPGLAGDGDTQYF. The CDR3 bases are TGTGCCAGCAGTCCCCTTCCGGGACTAGCGGGAGATGGTGATACGCAGTATTTT. The chain employs TRBV27 and TRBJ2-3; 14 nucleotides align to TRBD2. Germline V gives CDR1 MNHEY, CDR2 SMNVEV (reference sequence). V was pared by 5 bases and J by 6 bases, with 13 bases of the junction left unmatched. This CDR3 contains 18 residues.

V usage is TRBV4-1 and J usage is TRBJ2-5, with D possibly TRBD2 on 5 matching bases. Trimming cost V 6 bases and J 1 base, with 12 bases left between them. Germline CDR1 is MGHRA and CDR2 is YSYEKL. The CDR3 spans 14 residues. The CDR3 nucleotides are TGCGCCAGCAGTACTCCGGGAATCCAAGAGACCCAGTACTTC. Residues: CASSTPGIQETQYF.

Concerning this clonotype: A junction end diverges from the germline sequence, so it may reflect a read error. The chain couples TRBV4-1 to TRBJ1-3; D remains unclear. Germline-derived CDR1 and CDR2 are MGHRA and YSYEKL. The CDR3 runs to 15 residues. The CDR3 sequence: CASSQSIRSGNPIYF. The CDR3 region has the DNA TGCGCCAGCAGCCAATCCATTCGCTCTGGAAACCCCATATATTTT.

This chain joins TRBV13 and TRBJ2-7; TRBD1 aligns across 8 bases. Germline V gives CDR1 PRHDT, CDR2 FYEKMQ (reference sequence). V was pared by 5 bases and J by 5 bases, with 2 bases of the junction left unmatched. This CDR3 spans 12 amino acids. This CDR3 is CASSTTGDEQYF. The CDR3 DNA follows: TGTGCCAGCAGCACGACAGGGGACGAGCAGTACTTC.

This clonotype was observed a handful of times. This chain connects TRBV27 to TRBJ1-6; 7 bases are shared with TRBD1. V shed 5 bases and J 3 bases; nucleotides not matched to a gene: 4. The CDR3 has 15 residues. CDR1 and CDR2 from the germline V gene are MNHEY and SMNVEV (reference sequence). The CDR3 nucleotides read TGTGCCAGCAGTACACGGGACAGCTATAATTCACCCCTCCACTTT. It yields the protein CASSTRDSYNSPLHF.

The CDR3 nucleotides are TGCGCCAGCAGCCCGTCAGCGGGGGACTACAATGAGCAGTTCTTC. This translates into CASSPSAGDYNEQFF. The V call is TRBV5-1, the J call TRBJ2-1; the match to TRBD2 covers 8 bases. Trimming cost V 4 bases and J 3 bases; bases outside gene matches: 6. The germline CDR1 and CDR2 sequences are SGHRS and YFSETQ. The CDR3 is 15 residues long.

This clonotype was counted many times. The chain is built from TRBV5-1 and TRBJ1-1, with a possible D match to TRBD1 (5 bases). The V and J ends lost 2 bases and 4 bases respectively, with 9 bases between them. Germline lookup yields CDR1 SGHRS and CDR2 YFSETQ. CDR3 length equals 13 residues. In nucleotides, the CDR3 is TGCGCCAGCAGCTTAGACAGCATCACTGAAGCTTTCTTT. Its translation is CASSLDSITEAFF.

In its sample, this clonotype was seen many times. The gene calls are TRBV29-1 and TRBJ2-7; no clear D gene. Germline V gene sequence: CDR1 SQVTM, CDR2 ANQGSEA. Between the trimmed V and J ends, which lost 4 bases and 3 bases, there was a span of 16 bases. The CDR3 is made up of 14 amino acids. The CDR3 loop reads CSVVHYLKGYEQYF. CDR3 bases: TGCAGCGTTGTTCACTATTTAAAGGGCTACGAGCAGTACTTC.

This clonotype was counted many times. This sequence joins TRBV12-3 or TRBV12-4 and TRBJ2-5; D is possibly TRBD1 (6 bases). The CDR3 spans 14 residues. V lost 3 bases to trimming and J lost 4 bases, with 12 bases between them. The CDR3 bases are TGTGCCAGCAGTTTCGACAGGTCTTCAGAGACCCAGTACTTC. It codes for CASSFDRSSETQYF.

The chain uses TRBV12-3 or TRBV12-4 and TRBJ2-3; D possibly corresponds to TRBD2 (5 bases). There are 16 residues in the CDR3. V lost 5 bases and J lost 5, with 20 bases in between. The CDR3 DNA reads TGTGCCAGCAGTCCCTCGGACCAGCCCGCGGGAGATACGCAGTATTTT. It codes for CASSPSDQPAGDTQYF.

About this clonotype: One end of the junction does not line up with germline, which may come from a read error. The chain joins TRBV28 to TRBJ2-5; D is uncertain. This CDR3 has 15 amino acids. The germline CDR1 and CDR2 sequences are MDHEN and SYDVKM. CDR3 loop: CASSLVSGGREAQYF. As DNA, the CDR3 is TGTGCCAGCAGTTTAGTCTCGGGCGGAAGAGAGGCCCAGTACTTC.

The rearrangement uses TRBV5-6 and TRBJ1-1; no reliable D call. V lost 0 bases and J lost 3, with 12 bases in between. This CDR3 has 15 amino acids. From germline, CDR1 is SGHDT and CDR2 YYEEEE. In nucleotides, the CDR3 is TGTGCCAGCAGCTTGGAACCCGGGAGGGACACTGAAGCTTTCTTT. It yields the protein CASSLEPGRDTEAFF.

J is TRBJ2-7 and V is TRBV20-1, with D maybe TRBD2 (6 bases). Germline V gives CDR1 DFQATT, CDR2 SNEGSKA (reference sequence). The CDR3 is made up of 14 amino acids. The V end lost 0 bases, the J end lost 3 bases, and 12 bases lay between the germline ends. The CDR3 spells CSARDILASYEQYF. In DNA, the CDR3 is TGCAGTGCTAGAGATATCCTAGCGAGCTACGAGCAGTACTTC.

The chain joins TRBV5-1 to TRBJ2-3; 7 bases line up with TRBD1. Germline CDR1 and CDR2: SGHRS and YFSETQ. The CDR3 contains 16 residues. With 1 base clipped from V and 4 bases from J, the junction kept 9 bases outside the gene matches. The CDR3 region is CASSLLGRQGADTQYF. The CDR3, as DNA: TGCGCCAGCAGCTTGTTAGGTCGCCAGGGGGCAGATACGCAGTATTTT.